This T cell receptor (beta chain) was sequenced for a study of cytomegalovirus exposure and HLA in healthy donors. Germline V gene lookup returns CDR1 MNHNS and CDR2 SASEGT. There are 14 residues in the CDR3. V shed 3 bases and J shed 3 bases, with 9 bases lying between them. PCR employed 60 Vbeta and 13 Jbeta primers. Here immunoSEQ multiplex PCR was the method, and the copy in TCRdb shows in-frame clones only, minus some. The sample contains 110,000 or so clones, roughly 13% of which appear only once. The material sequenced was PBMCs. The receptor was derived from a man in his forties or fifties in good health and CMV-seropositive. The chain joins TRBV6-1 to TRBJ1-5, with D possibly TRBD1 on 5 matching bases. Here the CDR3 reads CASSEKQVNQPQHF. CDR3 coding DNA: TGTGCCAGCAGTGAGAAACAGGTCAATCAGCCCCAGCATTTT.